These T cell receptor beta chains were read from a single sample in a study of CD4 T cells in relation to SARS-CoV-2 and coronaviruses. The antigens of these receptors remain unknown. Assay used: immunoSEQ multiplex PCR; TCRdb lists only in-frame clones, some missing. The sample carries tens of thousands of clones, around 82% recorded once. What was sequenced was CD4+ T cells from PBMCs, cultured in vitro. All receptors come from a human donor in good health. Each CDR3 is given with its conserved first and last residue. Each record gives: CDR3 length, V gene, D gene, J gene, clone size, CDR3 DNA, CDR3 protein. The D gene is left open where the match is weak. Size is omitted from some rows. Given values are once, few, many or a class for expanded clones.

16,TRBV2,TRBD1,TRBJ2-5,.,TGTGCCAGCAGCGCTACAACAGGGGATGGACAAGAGACCCAGTACTTC,CASSATTGDGQETQYF
15,TRBV7-3,TRBD2,TRBJ2-2,.,TGTGCCAGCAGCTTAACGGGGGAGGGCACCGGGGAGCTGTTTTTT,CASSLTGEGTGELFF
13,TRBV11-2,TRBD1,TRBJ1-1,.,TGTGCCAGCAGCTACGACAGGGATACTGAAGCTTTCTTT,CASSYDRDTEAFF
11,TRBV5-6,.,TRBJ2-7,.,TGTGCCAGCAGCTCATCCTACGAGCAGTACTTC,CASSSSYEQYF
13,TRBV12-3/TRBV12-4,.,TRBJ2-7,.,TGTGCCAGCAGTTTAGCTAGCGCTTACGAGCAGTACTTC,CASSLASAYEQYF
13,TRBV28,.,TRBJ1-2,.,TGTGCCAGCAGGACGGAAACTAACTATGGCTACACCTTC,CASRTETNYGYTF
13,TRBV19,TRBD2,TRBJ2-1,.,TGTGCCAGTAGGGGCGGGAGCTACAATGAGCAGTTCTTC,CASRGGSYNEQFF
14,TRBV10-1,TRBD1,TRBJ2-5,once,TGCGCCAGCAGTGATTCGCAGGGGGAAGAGACCCAGTACTTC,CASSDSQGEETQYF
16,TRBV14,.,TRBJ2-1,.,TGTGCCAGCAGCCAAGGAACGGACAGCTTTGTTCCTGAGCAGTTCTTC,CASSQGTDSFVPEQFF
15,TRBV18,.,TRBJ1-3,few,TGTGCCAGCTCACCATTGGCCCTCTCTGGAAACACCATATATTTT,CASSPLALSGNTIYF
13,TRBV11-2,.,TRBJ1-2,.,TGTGCCAGCAGCTTAGAGGGGCTGAGTGGCTACACCTTC,CASSLEGLSGYTF
12,TRBV12-3/TRBV12-4,.,TRBJ1-2,.,TGTGCCAGCAGTTTTGGAGGGGTTGGCTACACCTTC,CASSFGGVGYTF
15,TRBV2,.,TRBJ2-7,.,TGTGCCAGCAGTGAAAGGGGCGGGATTCCCCACGAGCAGTACTTC,CASSERGGIPHEQYF
15,TRBV6-5,TRBD2,TRBJ2-7,.,TGTGCCAGCAGCCAATCTTGGACTAGCGCCTACGAGCAGTACTTC,CASSQSWTSAYEQYF
16,TRBV3-1/TRBV3-2,TRBD1,TRBJ2-7,.,TGTGCCAGCAGCCAAGGGGGACAGGGTCTCTCCTACGAGCAGTACTTC,CASSQGGQGLSYEQYF
12,TRBV19,TRBD1,TRBJ1-2,.,TGTGCCACGACAGGGATTTACTATGGCTACACCTTC,CATTGIYYGYTF
13,TRBV2,TRBD1,TRBJ1-5,once,TGTGCCAGCAGTGGGACAGGGGGTCAGCCCCAGCATTTT,CASSGTGGQPQHF
15,TRBV7-3,TRBD1,TRBJ2-5,.,TGTGCCAGCAGCCTAACACAGGGGGCGGGGGAGACCCAGTACTTC,CASSLTQGAGETQYF
13,TRBV12-3/TRBV12-4,.,TRBJ2-4,.,TGTGCCAGCAGTTTTGGCGGTAAAAACATTCAGTACTTC,CASSFGGKNIQYF
14,TRBV6-5,.,TRBJ2-5,.,TGTGCCAGCAGTTACAGGGGTGGTGGGGAGACCCAGTACTTC,CASSYRGGGETQYF
12,TRBV2,TRBD1,TRBJ1-1,few,TGTGCCAGCAGGACAGGGGGAACTGAAGCTTTCTTT,CASRTGGTEAFF
12,TRBV2,.,TRBJ2-4,.,TGTGCCAGCAGTGAAGTTCGGGAAGTTCAGTACTTC,CASSEVREVQYF
15,TRBV19,.,TRBJ2-7,.,TGTGCCAGTAGTACCCGACAGAGAGGGGGATACGAGCAGTACTTC,CASSTRQRGGYEQYF
14,TRBV18,TRBD1,TRBJ1-2,.,TGTGCCAGCTCACCATCCGGGACAGGGCTCGGCTACACCTTC,CASSPSGTGLGYTF
14,TRBV27,.,TRBJ2-6,.,TGTGCCAGCAGTCGGGGCTCTGGGGCCAACGTCCTGACTTTC,CASSRGSGANVLTF
15,TRBV11-2,.,TRBJ1-2,few,TGTGCCAGCAGCTTAGATATTGGCCGGGTCTATGGCTACACCTTC,CASSLDIGRVYGYTF
15,TRBV14,TRBD1,TRBJ1-4,once,TGTGCCAGCAGCCAGCCCGGGACAGGAGTCGAAAAACTGTTTTTT,CASSQPGTGVEKLFF
12,TRBV18,.,TRBJ2-5,once,TGTGCCAGCTCACATTCCCCAGAGACCCAGTACTTC,CASSHSPETQYF
15,TRBV30,.,TRBJ1-5,.,TGTGCCTGGAATAGGGCAGGGAGTGGCAATCAGCCCCAGCATTTT,CAWNRAGSGNQPQHF
19,TRBV5-1,TRBD2,TRBJ2-3,.,TGCGCCAGCAGCCCAAACACTGGACTAGCGGGAGGGAGCACAGATACGCAGTATTTT,CASSPNTGLAGGSTDTQYF
17,TRBV11-3,TRBD2,TRBJ2-2,.,TGTGCCAGCAGCTTAGGAACAGCGGGAGGGCGAACCGGGGAGCTGTTTTTT,CASSLGTAGGRTGELFF
13,TRBV6-4,.,TRBJ2-3,.,TGTGCCAGCAGTGTATCGCCCACAGATACGCAGTATTTT,CASSVSPTDTQYF
18,TRBV5-8,TRBD1,TRBJ1-5,.,TGTGCCAGCGTCGAAGGGATGACAGGGGCGAATAGCAATCAGCCCCAGCATTTT,CASVEGMTGANSNQPQHF
13,TRBV5-1,.,TRBJ2-7,once,TGCGCCAGCAGCACAGGACAGTCCTACGAGCAGTACTTC,CASSTGQSYEQYF
16,TRBV7-6,.,TRBJ1-1,.,TGTGCCAGCAGCTTAGTGCAACCGGAATGGGACACTGAAGCTTTCTTT,CASSLVQPEWDTEAFF
13,TRBV2,.,TRBJ1-6,.,TGTGCCGGGTGGACGGAGGAGAGTTCACCCCTCCACTTT,CAGWTEESSPLHF
15,TRBV3-1/TRBV3-2,.,TRBJ1-5,.,TGTGCCAGCAGCCCACCGGGACACTTCAATCAGCCCCAGCATTTT,CASSPPGHFNQPQHF
12,TRBV19,.,TRBJ1-5,.,TGTGCCAGTAGCAACAGGTATCAGCCCCAGCATTTT,CASSNRYQPQHF
14,TRBV18,.,TRBJ1-6,.,TGTGCCAGCAGCGGACGGATTACTAATTCACCCCTCCACTTT,CASSGRITNSPLHF
13,TRBV27,.,TRBJ1-2,.,TGTGCCAGCAGTCTTAACAGGGCTTGGGGCTACACCTTC,CASSLNRAWGYTF
17,TRBV7-2,TRBD2,TRBJ2-1,once,TGTGCCAGCAGCTTAGGGGGTAGCGGGAGGATCCACAATGAGCAGTTCTTC,CASSLGGSGRIHNEQFF
13,TRBV27,.,TRBJ2-7,.,TGTGCCAGCAGTTTGGCTGGCTCCTACGAGCAGTACTTC,CASSLAGSYEQYF
14,TRBV6-5,TRBD1,TRBJ2-5,.,TGTGCCAGCAGCGGGACAGGGGATATTGTGACCCAGTACTTC,CASSGTGDIVTQYF
15,TRBV5-1,TRBD2,TRBJ2-7,once,TGCGCCAGCCACGTGGAGGGCGGGAGGAGGAGCGAGCAGTACTTC,CASHVEGGRRSEQYF
15,TRBV5-6,TRBD2,TRBJ2-5,.,TGTGCCAGCAGCTTGGGACTAGCGGGAGGGGAGACCCAGTACTTC,CASSLGLAGGETQYF
11,TRBV20-1,.,TRBJ1-2,.,TGCAGTGGAAGGGGGGAAGGCGGCTACACCTTC,CSGRGEGGYTF
15,TRBV27,TRBD2,TRBJ2-1,.,TGTGCCAGCAGTGGTTTAGCGGGACCGTCGGCTGAGCAGTTCTTC,CASSGLAGPSAEQFF